These 2 T cell receptor beta chains share one sample of origin, sequenced in a study of shared clonotypes between healthy human individuals. Some clones are missing from TCRdb's copy, which holds only in-frame ones; the method was immunoSEQ multiplex PCR. The table has roughly 700,000 clones, around two thirds seen once. The sample comprised memory CD4+ T cells sorted from blood. The subset is: CD45RA-negative fraction. These receptor sequences come from a woman in her twenties or thirties in good health.

This clone was seen ten or more times. The V and J genes are TRBV7-2 and TRBJ1-2; D is unresolved. The V and J ends lost 2 bases and 8 bases respectively, with 9 bases between them. Germline values: CDR1 SGHTA, CDR2 FQGNSA. This CDR3 spans 12 amino acids. The CDR3 DNA reads TGTGCCAGCAGCTTAAATCCTAGGGGCTACACCTTC. Amino acid sequence: CASSLNPRGYTF.

The CDR3 DNA reads as TGTGCCTGGACCTCCCGGCAAGGGACTGAAGCTTTCTTT. Translated, it gives CAWTSRQGTEAFF. The V and J genes are TRBV30 and TRBJ1-1, with D unresolved. Germline CDR1 is GTSNPN and CDR2 is SVGIG (reference sequence). The CDR3 covers 13 residues. Trimming left V 4 bases short and J 5 bases short, with 14 bases between. Drawing the rest from reference TRBV30 and TRBJ1-1, the complete variable domain is SQTIHQWPATLVQPVGSPLSLECTVEGTSNPNLYWYRQAAGRGLQLLFYSVGIGQISSEVPQNLSASRPQDRQFILSSKKLLLSDSGFYLCAWTSRQGTEAFFGQGTRLTVV.